The clone carrying this TCR beta chain is medium-sized. Antigen unknown. In TCRdb, the reads were re-called with MiXCR into one record per CDR3 protein. The sample lists around 65,000 distinct CDR3 sequences; more than 45% were seen once. This sample is part of a study of type 1 regulatory T cells. Sequenced sample: cultured non-Tr1 T cells, either the whole culture or a sorted T cell fraction (not recorded which). The sequence was obtained from a human donor in good health.

The CDR3 here is CSATLTGNEQFF. CDR3 nucleotides: TGCAGTGCTACCCTGACAGGGAATGAGCAGTTCTTC. The J gene is TRBJ2-1, the V gene TRBV20-1; 7 nucleotides line up with TRBD1. J lost 7 bases, V lost 4 bases, and 4 bases had no gene match. The germline CDR1 and CDR2 sequences are DFQATT and SNEGSKA (reference sequence). The CDR3 is made up of 12 amino acids.